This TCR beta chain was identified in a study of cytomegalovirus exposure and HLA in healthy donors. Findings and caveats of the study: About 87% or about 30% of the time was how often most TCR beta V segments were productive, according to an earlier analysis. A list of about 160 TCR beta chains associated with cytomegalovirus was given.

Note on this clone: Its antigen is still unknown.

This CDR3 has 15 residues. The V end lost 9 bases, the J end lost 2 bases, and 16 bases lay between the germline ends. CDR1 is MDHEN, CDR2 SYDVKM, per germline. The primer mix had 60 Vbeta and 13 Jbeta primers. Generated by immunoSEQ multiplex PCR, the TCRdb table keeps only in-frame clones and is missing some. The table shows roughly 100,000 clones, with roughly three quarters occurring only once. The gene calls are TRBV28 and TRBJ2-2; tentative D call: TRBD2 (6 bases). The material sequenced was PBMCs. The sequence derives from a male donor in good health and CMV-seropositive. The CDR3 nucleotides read TGTGCCAGTCGCCAGGAGGGCCAAAACACCGGGGAGCTGTTTTTT. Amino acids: CASRQEGQNTGELFF.